Each of the 26 T cell receptor beta chains below was sequenced from the same sample in a study of HIV-infected patients and healthy controls. Alpha and beta constant-region primers primed reverse transcription of 500 to 550 ng RNA. Each of the alpha and beta chains got its own library through chain-specific third strand synthesis with indices. MiXCR, applied by TCRdb to the 5' RACE reads, yields one record per CDR3 protein. Here the sample spans 8,000 to 9,000 distinct CDR3 sequences, approximately 9.1% being singletons. Roughly three months, about 14 weeks, into antiretroviral therapy, follow-up blood was collected. Whole blood was used without fractionation, so all unsorted peripheral T cells were included. The material sequenced was blood, taken during antiretroviral therapy. Every receptor here comes from an adult with HIV infection.

There are many counts of this clonotype. This chain links TRBV20-1 with TRBJ1-1, with 11 bases matching TRBD1. The CDR3 loop spans 14 amino acids. Trimming took 6 bases from V and 1 from J; bases not matched to a gene: 4. Germline CDR1 reads DFQATT; CDR2 reads SNEGSKA (reference sequence). The CDR3 is CSARGQGGNTEAFF. For the CDR3, the DNA is TGCAGTGCCAGGGGACAGGGGGGGAACACTGAAGCTTTCTTT.

In its sample, this clonotype ranks as medium-sized. The chain uses TRBV7-2 and TRBJ2-7; TRBD2 matches 7 bases. After removal of 5 bases from V and 3 bases from J, the junction contained 13 bases not matched to a gene. The CDR3 consists of 16 residues. The germline V gene encodes CDR1 SGHTA and CDR2 FQGNSA. The CDR3 nucleotides read TGTGCCAGCAGCCCCGGGGGAGGGCTCTCCTACTACGAGCAGTACTTC. Its protein is CASSPGGGLSYYEQYF. Supplemented by reference TRBV7-2 and TRBJ2-7, the full variable domain reads GAGVSQSPSNKVTEKGKDVELRCDPISGHTALYWYRQSLGQGLEFLIYFQGNSAPDKSGLPSDRFSAERTGGSVSTLTIQRTQQEDSAVYLCASSPGGGLSYYEQYFGPGTRLTVT.

This clonotype is medium-sized (0.01 to 0.1%) within its sample. The CDR3 protein is CASTQGGQGAGETQYF. The DNA of the CDR3 is TGTGCCAGCACCCAAGGGGGACAGGGGGCTGGAGAGACCCAGTACTTC. This chain uses TRBV28 with TRBJ2-5; 12 bases agree with TRBD1. J was trimmed by 4 bases and V by 7 bases; bases with no gene match: 10. The CDR3 spans 16 residues. Germline-derived CDR1 and CDR2 are MDHEN and SYDVKM.

Within the sample, this clonotype is medium-sized. The genes are TRBV30 and TRBJ1-1; D gene unclear. V gave up 0 bases and J gave up 0 bases, with 11 bases separating them. The CDR3 covers 15 residues. Germline CDR1 reads GTSNPN; CDR2 reads SVGIG (reference sequence). CDR3 sequence (DNA): TGTGCCTGGAGTGTAATTGGCAGTATGAACACTGAAGCTTTCTTT. As protein: CAWSVIGSMNTEAFF.

This clonotype counts as medium-sized (0.01 to 0.1%). This rearrangement joins TRBV20-1 to TRBJ2-1, with D unclear. CDR3 length: 12 residues. The germline V gene encodes CDR1 DFQATT and CDR2 SNEGSKA (reference sequence). The ends were cut back, 5 bases at V and 7 bases at J, with 12 bases in the middle. CDR3 in DNA: TGCAGTGCTCCAACAGTCCTAAATGAGCAGTTCTTC. Translation gives CSAPTVLNEQFF.

The table lists this clonotype with a few counts. V and J are TRBV6-6 and TRBJ2-4; either TRBD1 or TRBD2 may fit D (5 bases each). The CDR3 contains 16 residues. Germline V lookup: CDR1 MNHNY, CDR2 SVGAGI (reference sequence). The ends were cut back, 5 bases at V and 0 bases at J, with 14 bases in the middle. The CDR3 spells CASSLGGPVAKNIQYF. CDR3 coding DNA: TGTGCCAGCAGTCTTGGGGGACCCGTAGCCAAAAACATTCAGTACTTC.

This clonotype was seen many times. The CDR3 protein is CSAVLAGIDTQYF. CDR3 in DNA: TGCAGTGCTGTTCTAGCGGGGATAGATACGCAGTATTTT. The chain couples TRBV20-1 to TRBJ2-3; TRBD2 matches at 9 bases. Germline CDR1 and CDR2: DFQATT and SNEGSKA (reference sequence). J gave up 5 bases and V 5 bases, and 5 bases lay outside the gene matches. CDR3 length: 13 amino acids.

This clonotype was seen only once. The chain links TRBV4-2 to TRBJ2-7, with TRBD1 matching over 9 bases. The length of the CDR3 is 16 residues. J lost 3 bases, V lost 4 bases, and 10 bases had no gene match. Germline assignment: CDR1 LGHNA and CDR2 YNFKEQ. The CDR3 loop is CASSPLPTGGVYEQYF. As DNA, the CDR3 is TGTGCCAGCAGCCCCCTCCCGACAGGGGGTGTCTACGAGCAGTACTTC.

This clonotype was counted many times. The rearrangement joins TRBV29-1 to TRBJ2-5, with D maybe TRBD2 (6 bases). V was clipped by 8 bases and J by 4 bases, with 20 bases between them. Germline V gene lookup returns CDR1 SQVTM and CDR2 ANQGSEA. This CDR3 spans 14 amino acids. Here the CDR3 DNA reads TGCAGCACCACCGGTCTGGGAGGAGGAGAGACCCAGTACTTC. It codes for CSTTGLGGGETQYF.

This clonotype is deemed medium-sized. The J gene is TRBJ1-2, the V gene TRBV20-1, with a possible D match to TRBD1 (5 bases). V lost 3 bases and J 4 bases, leaving 18 bases between the germline ends. Germline V gives CDR1 DFQATT, CDR2 SNEGSKA (reference sequence). The CDR3 consists of 15 residues. As DNA, the CDR3 is TGCAGTGCTAGCCAAAGGGGCCAAATCGGCTATGGCTACACCTTC. Translating gives CSASQRGQIGYGYTF.

Only a few counts were recorded for this clonotype. The chain uses TRBV4-1 and TRBJ1-2, with D unclear. The CDR3 extends over 16 amino acids. Germline values: CDR1 MGHRA, CDR2 YSYEKL. V shed 0 bases and J shed 1 base, with 12 bases lying between them. The CDR3 DNA follows: TGCGCCAGCAGCCAAGATGATCCAGGATTTAACTATGGCTACACCTTC. As protein: CASSQDDPGFNYGYTF.

Many counts were recorded for this clonotype. The J gene is TRBJ2-3, the V gene TRBV10-3; 8 bases align to TRBD2. The V gene's germline CDR1 is ENHRY and CDR2 SYGVKD. The CDR3 length is 15 residues. The junction had 5 bases not matched to a gene; V was cut back by 4 bases and J by 2 bases. DNA for the CDR3: TGTGCCATCAGTGGTCTAGCGGGCCACACAGATACGCAGTATTTT. The encoded protein is CAISGLAGHTDTQYF.

This clonotype is labeled medium-sized. V is TRBV7-9 and J is TRBJ2-3; D gene unclear. CDR3 length equals 14 residues. Looked up from germline, CDR1 is SEHNR and CDR2 is FQNEAQ (reference sequence). Trimming removed 5 bases at V and 0 bases at J, with 9 bases between. The CDR3 protein is CASSPGWSTDTQYF. CDR3 in DNA: TGTGCCAGCAGCCCCGGGTGGAGCACAGATACGCAGTATTTT.

The table lists this clonotype with many counts. The genes are TRBV2 and TRBJ2-1; D might be TRBD1 or TRBD2, each matching 6 bases. V shed 1 base and J shed 4 bases, with 8 bases lying between them. Germline CDR1 is SNHLY and CDR2 is FYNNEI. The CDR3 loop spans 14 amino acids. The DNA for the CDR3 is TGTGCCAGCAGTGAAGGCGGGACATACAATGAGCAGTTCTTC. It codes for CASSEGGTYNEQFF.

Relative to its sample, this clonotype is medium-sized (0.01 to 0.1%). The gene calls are TRBV19 and TRBJ1-5, with D maybe TRBD1 (5 bases). The V end lost 5 bases, the J end lost 7 bases, and 18 bases lay between the germline ends. The CDR3 length is 15 residues. The germline V gene has CDR1 LNHDA and CDR2 SQIVND (reference sequence). CDR3 protein: CASSPVDSQVQPQHF. DNA of the CDR3: TGTGCCAGTAGTCCGGTCGACAGTCAGGTACAGCCCCAGCATTTT. The whole variable domain, remainder taken from reference TRBV19 and TRBJ1-5, is DGGITQSPKYLFRKEGQNVTLSCEQNLNHDAMYWYRQDPGQGLRLIYYSQIVNDFQKGDIAEGYSVSREKKESFPLTVTSAQKNPTAFYLCASSPVDSQVQPQHFGDGTRLSIL.

This clonotype is medium-sized. The V gene is TRBV5-6, the J gene TRBJ2-1; 8 bases are shared with TRBD2. Looked up from germline, CDR1 is SGHDT and CDR2 is YYEEEE. Trimming took 0 bases from V and 4 from J; bases not matched to a gene: 9. The CDR3 consists of 17 residues. The CDR3 nucleotides are TGTGCCAGCAGCTTGGGAGCGGGGGTGAACTTGTACAATGAGCAGTTCTTC. Its translation is CASSLGAGVNLYNEQFF.

By its share, this clonotype is medium-sized. V usage is TRBV12-3 or TRBV12-4 and J usage is TRBJ2-5; D gene uncertain. Trimming took off 3 bases at V and 1 base at J, with 9 bases between the two ends. This CDR3 contains 14 residues. The CDR3 DNA is TGTGCCAGCAGTTTCGTTTCAGCCCAAGAGACCCAGTACTTC. Translating it yields CASSFVSAQETQYF.

This clonotype has at least ten counts. V and J are TRBV20-1 and TRBJ1-5, with D perhaps matching TRBD1 (6 bases). The CDR3 loop spans 13 amino acids. Germline V CDR1 and CDR2: DFQATT, SNEGSKA (reference sequence). Trimming removed 0 bases at V and 4 bases at J, with 7 bases between. The CDR3 loop reads CSARETGNQPQHF. DNA of the CDR3: TGCAGTGCTAGAGAAACAGGGAATCAGCCCCAGCATTTT.

Judged by abundance, this clonotype is medium-sized. V gene TRBV2 combines with J gene TRBJ2-3; D gene ambiguous. This CDR3 has 14 residues. Germline V CDR1 and CDR2: SNHLY, FYNNEI. Trimming took off 6 bases at V and 2 bases at J, with 12 bases between the two ends. The CDR3 loop is CASRAPSVTDTQYF. The CDR3 coding sequence is TGTGCCAGCAGGGCACCCTCGGTCACAGATACGCAGTATTTT.

This clonotype is medium-sized (0.01 to 0.1%) by share. The chain employs TRBV4-3 and TRBJ2-2, with 8 positions matching TRBD2. The CDR3 loop spans 16 amino acids. J gave up 1 base and V 4 bases, and 5 bases lay outside the gene matches. Germline V gene data show CDR1 as LGHNA and CDR2 as YSLEER. CDR3 in amino acids: CASSPRLAMNTGELFF. CDR3 DNA: TGCGCCAGCAGCCCCAGACTAGCGATGAACACCGGGGAGCTGTTTTTT.

The sample holds a few counts of this clonotype. CDR3 DNA sequence: TGCGCCAGCAGCCAGGGAGGAGAAAACACTGAAGCTTTCTTT. Translated: CASSQGGENTEAFF. This rearrangement joins TRBV5-1 to TRBJ1-1; possible D gene TRBD1, 5 bases. The germline gives CDR1 SGHRS, CDR2 YFSETQ. The CDR3 runs 14 residues. V lost 4 bases and J 2 bases, leaving 12 bases between the germline ends.

Relative to its sample, this clonotype is medium-sized (0.01 to 0.1%). V is TRBV6-5 and J is TRBJ1-1, with D unclear. Germline lookup yields CDR1 MNHEY and CDR2 SVGAGI. The CDR3 consists of 14 residues. Trimming removed 5 bases from V and 2 bases from J, with 12 bases in between. The chain's CDR3 is CASSNDRFNTEAFF. CDR3 bases: TGTGCCAGCAGTAACGACCGATTTAACACTGAAGCTTTCTTT.

This clonotype was seen more than once but under ten times. The chain uses TRBV28 and TRBJ2-7, with D perhaps TRBD1 (5 bases). CDR3 size: 16 residues. Germline CDR1 and CDR2: MDHEN and SYDVKM. V was shortened by 3 bases and J by 0 bases, with 15 bases between the two germline ends. The CDR3 nucleotides read TGTGCCAGCAGTTTTTCCTTCAGGGTGAGCTCCTACGAGCAGTACTTC. Its protein product is CASSFSFRVSSYEQYF.

This clonotype was found many times. The chain couples TRBV6-5 to TRBJ1-2; 10 nucleotides line up with TRBD1. Germline CDR1 is MNHEY and CDR2 is SVGAGI. The CDR3 loop spans 16 amino acids. Trimming at V came to 5 bases and at J to 7 bases, leaving 13 bases not matched to a gene. The CDR3 bases are TGTGCCAGCAGTCCTACTACCGGGACAGGGGTCTTTGGCTACACCTTC. Encoded protein: CASSPTTGTGVFGYTF.

This clonotype was seen many times. The rearrangement joins TRBV5-1 to TRBJ2-5, with D possibly called TRBD1 or TRBD2 (5 bases each). This CDR3 region has 13 residues. The ends were cut back, 3 bases at V and 2 bases at J, with 8 bases in the middle. Per the germline V gene, CDR1 is SGHRS and CDR2 is YFSETQ. CDR3 residues: CASSSGRQETQYF. Here the CDR3 DNA reads TGCGCCAGCAGCTCGGGACGGCAAGAGACCCAGTACTTC.

A few counts support this clonotype. The CDR3 DNA reads as TGTGCCAGCAATGTACAGGGGGGGTACACTGAAGCTTTCTTT. It translates to CASNVQGGYTEAFF. This chain links TRBV6-1 with TRBJ1-1; 8 bases are shared with TRBD1. Germline assignment: CDR1 MNHNS and CDR2 SASEGT. V trimming: 7 bases; J trimming: 3 bases; junction bases outside the gene matches: 7. The CDR3 consists of 14 residues.